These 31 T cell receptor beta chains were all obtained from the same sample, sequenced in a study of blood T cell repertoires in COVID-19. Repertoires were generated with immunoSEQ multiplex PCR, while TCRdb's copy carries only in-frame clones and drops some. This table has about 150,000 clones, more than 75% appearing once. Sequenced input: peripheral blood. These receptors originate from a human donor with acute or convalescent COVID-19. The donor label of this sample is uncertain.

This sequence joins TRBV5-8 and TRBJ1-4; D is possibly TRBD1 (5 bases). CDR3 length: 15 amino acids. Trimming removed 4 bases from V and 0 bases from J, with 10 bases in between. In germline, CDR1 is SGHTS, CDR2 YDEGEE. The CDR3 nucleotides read TGTGCCAGCAGCCGAAGGACAACAACTAATGAAAAACTGTTTTTT. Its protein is CASSRRTTTNEKLFF.

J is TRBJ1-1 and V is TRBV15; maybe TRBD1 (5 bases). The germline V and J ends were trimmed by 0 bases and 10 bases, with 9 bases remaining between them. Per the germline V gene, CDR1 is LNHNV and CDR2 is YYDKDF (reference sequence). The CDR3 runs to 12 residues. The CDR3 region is CATSREEQGAFF. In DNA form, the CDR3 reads TGTGCCACCAGCAGAGAAGAGCAGGGAGCTTTCTTT.

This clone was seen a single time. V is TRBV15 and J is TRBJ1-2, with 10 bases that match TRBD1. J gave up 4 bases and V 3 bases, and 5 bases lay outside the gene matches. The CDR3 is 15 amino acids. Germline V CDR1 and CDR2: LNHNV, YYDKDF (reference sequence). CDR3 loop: CATSSAGTGAYGYTF. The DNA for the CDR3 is TGTGCCACCAGCAGCGCCGGGACAGGGGCCTATGGCTACACCTTC.

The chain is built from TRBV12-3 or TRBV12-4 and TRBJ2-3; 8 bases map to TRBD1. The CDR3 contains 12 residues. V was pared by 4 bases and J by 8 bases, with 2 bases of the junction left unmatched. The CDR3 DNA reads TGTGCCAGCAGTTCCGACAGGGGTACGCAGTATTTT. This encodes CASSSDRGTQYF.

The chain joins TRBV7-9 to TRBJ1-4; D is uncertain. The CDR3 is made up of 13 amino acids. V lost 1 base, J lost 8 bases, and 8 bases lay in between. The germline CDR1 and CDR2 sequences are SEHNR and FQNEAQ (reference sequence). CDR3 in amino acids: CASSLGFVEKLFF. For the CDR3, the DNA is TGTGCCAGCAGCTTAGGTTTTGTAGAAAAACTGTTTTTT. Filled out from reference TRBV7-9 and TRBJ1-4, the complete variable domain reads DTGVSQNPRHKITKRGQNVTFRCDPISEHNRLYWYRQTLGQGPEFLTYFQNEAQLEKSRLLSDRFSAERPKGSFSTLEIQRTEQGDSAMYLCASSLGFVEKLFFGSGTQLSVL.

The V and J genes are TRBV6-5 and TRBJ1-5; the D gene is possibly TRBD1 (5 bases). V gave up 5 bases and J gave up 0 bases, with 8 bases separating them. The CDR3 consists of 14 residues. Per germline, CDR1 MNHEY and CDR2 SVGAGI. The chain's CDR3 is CASSTGNSNQPQHF. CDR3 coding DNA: TGTGCCAGCAGTACAGGTAATAGCAATCAGCCCCAGCATTTT.

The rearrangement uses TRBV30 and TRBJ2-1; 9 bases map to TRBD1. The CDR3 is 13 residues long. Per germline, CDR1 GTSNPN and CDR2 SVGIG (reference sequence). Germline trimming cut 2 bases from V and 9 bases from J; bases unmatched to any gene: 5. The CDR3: CAWSRTGVSEQFF. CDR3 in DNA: TGTGCCTGGAGTCGGACAGGGGTCAGTGAGCAGTTCTTC.

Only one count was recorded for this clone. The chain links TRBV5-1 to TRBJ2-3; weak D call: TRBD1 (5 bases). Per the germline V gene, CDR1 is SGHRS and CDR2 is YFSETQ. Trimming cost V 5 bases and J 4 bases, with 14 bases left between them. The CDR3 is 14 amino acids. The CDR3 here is CASSGASRSDTQYF. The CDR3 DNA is TGCGCCAGCAGTGGGGCCTCAAGATCAGATACGCAGTATTTT.

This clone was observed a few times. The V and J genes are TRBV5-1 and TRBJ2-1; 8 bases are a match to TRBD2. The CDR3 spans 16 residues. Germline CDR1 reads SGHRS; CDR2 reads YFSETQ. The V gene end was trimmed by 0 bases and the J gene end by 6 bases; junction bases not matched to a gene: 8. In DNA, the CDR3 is TGCGCCAGCAGCTTGGATGAAGCGGGAGCTCCCAATGAGCAGTTCTTC. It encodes CASSLDEAGAPNEQFF.

CDR3 region: CATSPVFSSGANVLTF. In nucleotides, the CDR3 is TGTGCCACCAGCCCGGTCTTTAGCTCTGGGGCCAACGTCCTGACTTTC. The rearrangement uses TRBV15 and TRBJ2-6; D gene unclear. Per the germline V gene, CDR1 is LNHNV and CDR2 is YYDKDF (reference sequence). Deletions cut 5 bases from V and 0 bases from J, with 11 bases between. The CDR3 runs to 16 residues.

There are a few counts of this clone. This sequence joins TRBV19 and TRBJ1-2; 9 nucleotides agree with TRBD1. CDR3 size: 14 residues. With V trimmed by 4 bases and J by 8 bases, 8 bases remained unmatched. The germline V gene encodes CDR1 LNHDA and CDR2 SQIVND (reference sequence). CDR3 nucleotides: TGTGCCAGTAGTAACTCCCGGGACAGGGTCGGCTACACCTTC. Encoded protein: CASSNSRDRVGYTF.

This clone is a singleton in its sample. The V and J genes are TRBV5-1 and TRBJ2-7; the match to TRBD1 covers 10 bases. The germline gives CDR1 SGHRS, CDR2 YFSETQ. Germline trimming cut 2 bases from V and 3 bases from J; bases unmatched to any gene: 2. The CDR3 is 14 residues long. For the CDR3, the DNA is TGCGCCAGCAGCTTAAGGGACAGGGGCTACGAGCAGTACTTC. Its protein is CASSLRDRGYEQYF.

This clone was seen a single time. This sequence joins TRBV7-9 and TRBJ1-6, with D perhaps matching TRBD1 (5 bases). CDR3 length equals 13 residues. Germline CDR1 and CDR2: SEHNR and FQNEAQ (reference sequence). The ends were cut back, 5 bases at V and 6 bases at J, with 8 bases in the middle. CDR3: CASSTGTNSPLHF. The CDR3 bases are TGTGCCAGCAGCACAGGCACTAATTCACCCCTCCACTTT.

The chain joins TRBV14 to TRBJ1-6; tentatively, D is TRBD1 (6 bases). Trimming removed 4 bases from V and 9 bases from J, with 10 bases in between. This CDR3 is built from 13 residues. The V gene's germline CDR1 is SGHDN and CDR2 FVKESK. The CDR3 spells CASSLGGPSPLHF. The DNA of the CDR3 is TGTGCCAGCAGCCTCGGGGGGCCTTCACCCCTCCACTTT.

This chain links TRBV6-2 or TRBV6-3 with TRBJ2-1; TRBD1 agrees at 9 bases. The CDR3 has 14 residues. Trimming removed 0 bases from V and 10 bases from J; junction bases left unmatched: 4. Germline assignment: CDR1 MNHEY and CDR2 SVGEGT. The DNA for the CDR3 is TGTGCCAGCAGTTACTCGGGACAGGGAAGGGAGCAGTTCTTC. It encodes CASSYSGQGREQFF.

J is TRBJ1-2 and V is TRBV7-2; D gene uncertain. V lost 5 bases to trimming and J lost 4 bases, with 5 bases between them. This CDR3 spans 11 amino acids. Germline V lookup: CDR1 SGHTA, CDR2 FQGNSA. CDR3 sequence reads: CASSPGYGYTF. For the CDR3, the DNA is TGTGCCAGCAGCCCAGGCTATGGCTACACCTTC.

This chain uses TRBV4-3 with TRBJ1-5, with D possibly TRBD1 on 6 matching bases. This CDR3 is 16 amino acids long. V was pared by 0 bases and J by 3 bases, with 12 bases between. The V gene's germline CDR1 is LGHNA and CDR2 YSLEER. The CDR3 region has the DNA TGCGCCAGCAGCCAAGAGCAGGGGCCCCCCAATCAGCCCCAGCATTTT. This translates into CASSQEQGPPNQPQHF.

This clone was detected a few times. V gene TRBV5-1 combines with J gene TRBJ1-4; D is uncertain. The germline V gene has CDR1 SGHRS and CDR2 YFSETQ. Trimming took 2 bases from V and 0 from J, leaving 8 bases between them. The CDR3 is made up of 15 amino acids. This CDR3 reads CASSLNTATNEKLFF. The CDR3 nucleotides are TGCGCCAGCAGCTTAAATACTGCAACTAATGAAAAACTGTTTTTT.

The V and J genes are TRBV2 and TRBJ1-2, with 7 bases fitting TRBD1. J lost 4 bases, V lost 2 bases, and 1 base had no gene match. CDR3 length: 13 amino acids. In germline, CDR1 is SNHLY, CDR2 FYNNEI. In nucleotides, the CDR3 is TGTGCCAGCAGTGAACAGGGGGGCTATGGCTACACCTTC. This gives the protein CASSEQGGYGYTF.

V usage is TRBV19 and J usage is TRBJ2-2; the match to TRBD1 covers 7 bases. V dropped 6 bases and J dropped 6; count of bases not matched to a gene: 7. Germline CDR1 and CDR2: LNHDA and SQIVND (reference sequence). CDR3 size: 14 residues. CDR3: CASSPGTVAGELFF. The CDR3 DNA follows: TGTGCCAGTAGCCCGGGGACAGTCGCCGGGGAGCTGTTTTTT. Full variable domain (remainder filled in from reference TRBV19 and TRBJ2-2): DGGITQSPKYLFRKEGQNVTLSCEQNLNHDAMYWYRQDPGQGLRLIYYSQIVNDFQKGDIAEGYSVSREKKESFPLTVTSAQKNPTAFYLCASSPGTVAGELFFGEGSRLTVL.

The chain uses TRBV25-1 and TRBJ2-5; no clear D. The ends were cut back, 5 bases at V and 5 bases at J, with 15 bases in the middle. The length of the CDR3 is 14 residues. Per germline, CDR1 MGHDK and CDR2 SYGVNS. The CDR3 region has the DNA TGTGCCAGCAGTCCCGTCGGTCTCAGGGAGACCCAGTACTTC. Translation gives CASSPVGLRETQYF.

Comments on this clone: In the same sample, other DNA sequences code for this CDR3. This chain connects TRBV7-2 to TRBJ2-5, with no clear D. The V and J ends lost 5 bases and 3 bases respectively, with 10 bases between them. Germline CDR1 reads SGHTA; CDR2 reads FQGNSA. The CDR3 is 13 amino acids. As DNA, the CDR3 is TGTGCCAGCAGCCCCCGTCGTGAAGAGACCCAGTACTTC. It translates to CASSPRREETQYF.

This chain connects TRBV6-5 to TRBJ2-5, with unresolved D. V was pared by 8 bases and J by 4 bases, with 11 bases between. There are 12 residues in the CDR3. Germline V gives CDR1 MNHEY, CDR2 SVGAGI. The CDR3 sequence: CASSVSGETQYF. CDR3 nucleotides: TGTGCCAGCTCCGTGTCGGGAGAGACCCAGTACTTC.

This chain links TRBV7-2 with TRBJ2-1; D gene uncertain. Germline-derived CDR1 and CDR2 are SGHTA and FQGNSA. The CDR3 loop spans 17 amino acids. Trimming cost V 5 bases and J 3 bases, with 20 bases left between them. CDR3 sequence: CASSTRPADPIYNEQFF. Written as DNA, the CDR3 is TGTGCCAGCAGCACGAGACCTGCGGATCCAATCTACAATGAGCAGTTCTTC. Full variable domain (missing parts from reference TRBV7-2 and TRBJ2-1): GAGVSQSPSNKVTEKGKDVELRCDPISGHTALYWYRQSLGQGLEFLIYFQGNSAPDKSGLPSDRFSAERTGGSVSTLTIQRTQQEDSAVYLCASSTRPADPIYNEQFFGPGTRLTVL.

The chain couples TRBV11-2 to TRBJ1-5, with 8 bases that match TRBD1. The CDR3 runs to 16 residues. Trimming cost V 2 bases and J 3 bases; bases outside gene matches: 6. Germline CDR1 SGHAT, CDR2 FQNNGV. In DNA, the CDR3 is TGTGCCAGCAGCTTATACGGGACAGGAATCAATCAGCCCCAGCATTTT. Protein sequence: CASSLYGTGINQPQHF.

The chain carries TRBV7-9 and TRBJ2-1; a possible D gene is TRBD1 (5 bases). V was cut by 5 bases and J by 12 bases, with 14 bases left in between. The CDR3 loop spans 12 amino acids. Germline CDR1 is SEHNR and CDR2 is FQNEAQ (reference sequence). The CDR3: CASSPDSTGQFF. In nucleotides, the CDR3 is TGTGCCAGCAGCCCCGACAGCACTGGGCAGTTCTTC.

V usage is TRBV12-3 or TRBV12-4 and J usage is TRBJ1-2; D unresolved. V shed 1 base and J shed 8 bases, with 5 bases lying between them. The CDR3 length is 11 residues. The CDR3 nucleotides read TGTGCCAGCAGTTTAGGTAGAGGCTACACCTTC. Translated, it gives CASSLGRGYTF.

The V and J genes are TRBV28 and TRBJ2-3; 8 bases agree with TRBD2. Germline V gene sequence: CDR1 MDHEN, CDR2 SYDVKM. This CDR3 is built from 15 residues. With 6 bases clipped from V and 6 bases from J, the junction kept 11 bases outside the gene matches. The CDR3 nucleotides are TGTGCCAGCAGCGCTAGCGGGTCTACTAGGGATACGCAGTATTTT. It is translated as CASSASGSTRDTQYF.

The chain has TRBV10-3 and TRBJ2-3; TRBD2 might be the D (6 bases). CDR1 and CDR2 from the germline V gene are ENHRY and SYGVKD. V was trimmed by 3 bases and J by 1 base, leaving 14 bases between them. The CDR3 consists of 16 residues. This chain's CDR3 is CAISDIAEGGTDTQYF. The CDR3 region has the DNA TGTGCCATCAGTGATATAGCGGAGGGAGGCACAGATACGCAGTATTTT.

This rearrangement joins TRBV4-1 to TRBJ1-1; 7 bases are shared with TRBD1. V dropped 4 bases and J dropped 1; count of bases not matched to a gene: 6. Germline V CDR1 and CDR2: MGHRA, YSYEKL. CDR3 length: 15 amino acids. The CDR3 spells CASSPMTGTNTEAFF. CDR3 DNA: TGCGCCAGCAGCCCGATGACAGGGACGAACACTGAAGCTTTCTTT.

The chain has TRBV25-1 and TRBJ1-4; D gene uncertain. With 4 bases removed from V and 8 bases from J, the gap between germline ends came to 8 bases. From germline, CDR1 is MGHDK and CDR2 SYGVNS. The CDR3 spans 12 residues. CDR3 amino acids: CASSGAREKLFF. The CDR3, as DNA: TGTGCCAGCAGTGGCGCTCGGGAAAAACTGTTTTTT.